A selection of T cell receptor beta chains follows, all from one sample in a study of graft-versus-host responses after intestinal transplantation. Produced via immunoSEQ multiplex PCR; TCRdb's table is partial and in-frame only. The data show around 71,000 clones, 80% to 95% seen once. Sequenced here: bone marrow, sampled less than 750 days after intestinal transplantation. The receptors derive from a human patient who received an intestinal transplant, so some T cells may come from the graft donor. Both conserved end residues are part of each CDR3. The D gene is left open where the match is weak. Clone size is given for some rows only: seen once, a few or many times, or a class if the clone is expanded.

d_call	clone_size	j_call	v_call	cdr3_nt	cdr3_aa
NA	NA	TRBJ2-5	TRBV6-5	TGTGCCAGCAGTTACTCGATCTACGAGACCCAGTACTTC	CASSYSIYETQYF
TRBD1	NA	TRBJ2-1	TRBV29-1	TGCAGCGTTGAATTAAGAGGACAGGGTTCCTACAATGAGCAGTTCTTC	CSVELRGQGSYNEQFF
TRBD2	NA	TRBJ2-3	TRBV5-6	TGTGCCAGCAGCTTGGGACGGGGGGGCCCGACAGATACGCAGTATTTT	CASSLGRGGPTDTQYF
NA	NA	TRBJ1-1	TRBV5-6	TGTGCCAGCAGTGGGTTGACTGAAGCTTTCTTT	CASSGLTEAFF
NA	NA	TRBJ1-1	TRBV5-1	TGCGCCAGCAGCGGATCGCTGGGGGTGAACACTGAAGCTTTCTTT	CASSGSLGVNTEAFF
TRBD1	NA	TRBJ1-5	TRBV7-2	TGTGCCAGCAACGCCCGACAGGGGGCGGGACAGCCCCAGCATTTT	CASNARQGAGQPQHF
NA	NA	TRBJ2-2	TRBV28	TGTGCCAGCAGTTTTGGGGGGGAGCTGTTTTTT	CASSFGGELFF
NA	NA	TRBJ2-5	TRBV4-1	TGCGCCAGCAGCGCCCCACTAGGCGGCCAAGAGACCCAGTACTTC	CASSAPLGGQETQYF
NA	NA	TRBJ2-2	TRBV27	TGTGCCAGCAGTTATATATTTGCTTGGGCCAGGGGTTCGAACACCGGGGAGCTGTTTTTT	CASSYIFAWARGSNTGELFF
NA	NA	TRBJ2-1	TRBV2	TGTGCCACCCCTGGGGGAAGGCGTGAGCAGTTCTTC	CATPGGRREQFF
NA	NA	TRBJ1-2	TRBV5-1	TGCGCCAGCAGCTTGGACAGGGACTATGGCTACACCTTC	CASSLDRDYGYTF
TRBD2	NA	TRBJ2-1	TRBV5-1	TGCGCCAGCAGCTTGCATTCGGGGGAGGGCCGGGGGAATGAGCAGTTCTTC	CASSLHSGEGRGNEQFF
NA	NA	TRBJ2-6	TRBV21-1	TGTGCCAGCAGCAAAGCGCAGACTGGGGCCAACGTCCTGACTTTC	CASSKAQTGANVLTF
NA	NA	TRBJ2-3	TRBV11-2	TGTGCCAGCAGCTTACGAGGGGCGGGGAGCAACACAGATACGCAGTATTTT	CASSLRGAGSNTDTQYF
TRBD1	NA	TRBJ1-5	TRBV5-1	TGCGCCAGCAGCTTGGAAGGCCAGGGGGATCAGCCCCAGCATTTT	CASSLEGQGDQPQHF
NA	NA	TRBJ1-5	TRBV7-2	TGTGCCAGCAGCTTTTCGGGGCTACGCTTCAATCAGCCCCAGCATTTT	CASSFSGLRFNQPQHF
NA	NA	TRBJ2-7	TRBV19	TGTGCCAGTAGTATCCGGGGATTAGCCTACGAGCAGTACTTC	CASSIRGLAYEQYF
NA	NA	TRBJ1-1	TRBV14	TGTGCCAGCAGCCTGATTGGGACTGAAGCTTTCTTT	CASSLIGTEAFF
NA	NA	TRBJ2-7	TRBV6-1	TGTGCCAGCAGGGCAGGGGTCTACGAGCAGTACTTC	CASRAGVYEQYF
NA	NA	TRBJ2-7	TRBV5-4	TGTGCCAGCAGCTTGGAGCAGGTGCCCCCCTACGAGCAGTACTTC	CASSLEQVPPYEQYF
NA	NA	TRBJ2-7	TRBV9	TGTGCCAGCAGCGTAGGGTCCCGAAGGGGGGCCGAGCAGTACTTC	CASSVGSRRGAEQYF
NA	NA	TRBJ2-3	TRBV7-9	TGTGCCAGCAAACCTGGAGGGAGCACAGATACGCAGTATTTT	CASKPGGSTDTQYF
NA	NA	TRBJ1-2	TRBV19	TGTGCCAGTAGCCCTACAGGGCTGCACTATGGCTACACCTTC	CASSPTGLHYGYTF
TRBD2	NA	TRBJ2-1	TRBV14	TGTGCCAGCAGCCAAGATAGGCAGTCTAGCGGGGGGCCTTACAATGAGCAGTTCTTC	CASSQDRQSSGGPYNEQFF
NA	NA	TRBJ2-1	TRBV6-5	TGTGCCAGCAGTGACGGCTATGAGCAGTTCTTC	CASSDGYEQFF
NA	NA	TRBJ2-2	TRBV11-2	TGTGCCAGCAGCCTAGAGCCTAGGGGGGGGACCGGGGAGCTGTTTTTT	CASSLEPRGGTGELFF
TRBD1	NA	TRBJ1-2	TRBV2	TGTGCCAGCACCGAGGGGGGACAGGGAGTCTATGGCTACACCTTC	CASTEGGQGVYGYTF
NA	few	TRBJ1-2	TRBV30	TGTGCCTGCTACCGGGACAACCATCGAGCTAACTATGGCTACACCTTC	CACYRDNHRANYGYTF
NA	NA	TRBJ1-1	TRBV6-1	TGTGGAGTACGGGTTCCCAGGCCCAGGATTGAAGCTTTCTTT	CGVRVPRPRIEAFF
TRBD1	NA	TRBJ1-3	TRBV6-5	TGTGCCAGCAGTTACACAGGGGGAGCTGGAAACACCATATATTTT	CASSYTGGAGNTIYF
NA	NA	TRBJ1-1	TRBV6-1	TGTGCCAGCCGACAGGACCCCACTTACACTGAAGCTTTCTTT	CASRQDPTYTEAFF
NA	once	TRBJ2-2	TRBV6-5	TGTGCCAGCAGGACCCAGGGGTCCTACACCGGGGAGCTGTTTTTT	CASRTQGSYTGELFF
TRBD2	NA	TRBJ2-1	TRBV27	TGTGCCAGCAGTCCACTCCCTCTAGCGGGAGGCTCCAATGAGCAGTTCTTC	CASSPLPLAGGSNEQFF
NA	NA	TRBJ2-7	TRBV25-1	TGTGCCAGCAGGGGGGATACTTACGAGCAGTACTTC	CASRGDTYEQYF
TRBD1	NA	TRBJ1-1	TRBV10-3	TGTGCCACCACAGGGGGCAGAACCACTGAAGCTTTCTTT	CATTGGRTTEAFF
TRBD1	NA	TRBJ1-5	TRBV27	TGTGCCAGCAGTTGGACAGGGGGCACAAATCAGCCCCAGCATTTT	CASSWTGGTNQPQHF
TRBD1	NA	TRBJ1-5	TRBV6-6	TGTGCCAGCAGTCCTGGACAGGGCGGACAGCCCCAGCATTTT	CASSPGQGGQPQHF
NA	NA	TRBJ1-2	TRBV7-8	TGTGCCAGCAGCGGGAATACCTACTATGGCTACACCTTC	CASSGNTYYGYTF
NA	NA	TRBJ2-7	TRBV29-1	TGCAGCGTCTGGGGCTACGAGCAGTACTTC	CSVWGYEQYF
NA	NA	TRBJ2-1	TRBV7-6	TGTGCCAGCAGCTTAGCGTCGCGCAATGAGCAGTTCTTC	CASSLASRNEQFF
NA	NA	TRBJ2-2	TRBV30	TGTGCCTGTGGTACAGAGAACACCGGGGAGCTGTTTTTT	CACGTENTGELFF
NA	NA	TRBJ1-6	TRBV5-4	TGTGCCAGCAGATCAGACCCGACAGTAAATTCACCCCTCCACTTT	CASRSDPTVNSPLHF
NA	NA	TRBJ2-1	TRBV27	TGTGCCAGCAGTTTAAGGGTGGGTGGGAGCGATGAGCAGTTCTTC	CASSLRVGGSDEQFF
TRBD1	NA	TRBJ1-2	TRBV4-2	TGTGCCAGCAGCCAAGACAGGGGGAACTATGGCTACACCTTC	CASSQDRGNYGYTF
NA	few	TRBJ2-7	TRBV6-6	TGTGCCAGCAGTACCCAGGGGACCTACGAGCAGTACTTC	CASSTQGTYEQYF
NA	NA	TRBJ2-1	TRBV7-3	TGTGCCAGCAGCGACACAGGGTACAATGAGCAGTTCTTC	CASSDTGYNEQFF
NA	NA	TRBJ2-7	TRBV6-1	TGTGCCAGCAGTACCTGGAGCTACGAGCAGTACTTC	CASSTWSYEQYF
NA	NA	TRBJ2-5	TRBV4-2	TGTGCCAGCAGCCAAGGCCTCTCTTTAGGAAAACAAGAGACCCAGTACTTC	CASSQGLSLGKQETQYF
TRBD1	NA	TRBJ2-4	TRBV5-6	TGTGCCAGCAGCTTGGGAACAGGGGGGCCGCGTGGCATTCAGTACTTC	CASSLGTGGPRGIQYF
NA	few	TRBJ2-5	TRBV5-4	TGTGCCAGCAGCTTGAGAGGGGTGAGCCAAGAGACCCAGTACTTC	CASSLRGVSQETQYF
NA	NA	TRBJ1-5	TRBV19	TGTGCCAGTAGTCCTCGTAATAGCAATCAGCCCCAGCATTTT	CASSPRNSNQPQHF
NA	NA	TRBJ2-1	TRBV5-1	TGCGCCAGCAGCTTGGCGAGGGCCACCAATGAGCAGTTCTTC	CASSLARATNEQFF
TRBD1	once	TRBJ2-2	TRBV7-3	TGTGCCAGCAGCTTAGGACAGGGTTTGAACACCGGGGAGCTGTTTTTT	CASSLGQGLNTGELFF
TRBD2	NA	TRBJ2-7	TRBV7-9	TGTGCCAGCAGCCCCAGGGGGGCTAGCGGGGCCTACGAGCAGTACTTC	CASSPRGASGAYEQYF
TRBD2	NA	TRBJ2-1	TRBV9	TGTGCCAGCAGCGTAGCCCCCTCATATGATAGCGGGGTAGGTGAGCAGTTCTTC	CASSVAPSYDSGVGEQFF
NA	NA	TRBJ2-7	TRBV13	TGTGCCAGCAGCTTATCCGGCGAGCAGTACTTC	CASSLSGEQYF
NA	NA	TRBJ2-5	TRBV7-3	TGTGCCAGCAGCTTATGGGGCTTCTCAGAGACCCAGTACTTC	CASSLWGFSETQYF
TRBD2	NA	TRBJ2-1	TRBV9	TGTGCCAGCAGCGTAGCGGGAGCGGGGGGGAGTGAGCAGTTCTTC	CASSVAGAGGSEQFF
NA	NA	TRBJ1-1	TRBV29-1	TGCAGCGTGGCGACCAAGAAGAACACTGAAGCTTTCTTT	CSVATKKNTEAFF